This T cell receptor (beta chain) derives from a study of cytomegalovirus exposure and HLA in healthy donors. With 60 Vbeta and 13 Jbeta primers, the PCR was carried out. Data came from immunoSEQ multiplex PCR; TCRdb stores just in-frame clones and leaves some out. Here the sample spans about 150,000 clones, about 74% being singletons. Every donor was a healthy person donating bone marrow. When sampled, the donors appeared nominally healthy, though they likely had unrecorded immune exposures. This clone was detected a few times. Its specificity is unknown. General study findings and limits: Three chains tied to CMV proved CMV antigen-specific in vitro. The study flagged some 170 TCR beta chains as cytomegalovirus-associated.

CDR1 is MNHEY, CDR2 SMNVEV, per germline (reference sequence). The CDR3 is 15 residues long. Trimming took 1 base from V and 3 from J; bases not matched to a gene: 2. Sequencing input: PBMCs. The chain combines TRBV27 with TRBJ2-1; 8 bases are a match to TRBD2. This sequence was found in a male donor in good health and CMV-seronegative. The CDR3 loop is CASSLYLAGYNEQFF. CDR3 in DNA: TGTGCCAGCAGTTTATACCTAGCGGGCTACAATGAGCAGTTCTTC.